This record concerns one T cell receptor (beta chain) sequence. The data were taken from a study of blood T cell repertoires in COVID-19. Study-level background: Acute and convalescent COVID-19 samples came from the United States, Italy and Spain. From T cells, B-cell-depleted T cells, or PBMCs came the material, which was cDNA or gDNA.

Study members were between about 18 and 100 years old and lived in 24 US regions. From germline, CDR1 is SGHNT and CDR2 YENEEA. V dropped 3 bases and J dropped 7 bases, with 10 bases sitting between them. The CDR3 totals 13 residues. The repertoire was sequenced with immunoSEQ multiplex PCR; TCRdb's copy has only in-frame clones and lacks some. The sample shows about 300,000 clones, just over 85% of them seen only once. This sequence was found in a man aged 25 to 40 who had recovered from COVID-19. Material: PBMCs or T cells enriched from blood (not recorded which). This chain connects TRBV11-3 to TRBJ2-4; D is possibly TRBD1 (5 bases). The CDR3 DNA is TGTGCCAGCAGCTTGGGGCGTGGGAACATTCAGTACTTC. Residues: CASSLGRGNIQYF.